This T cell receptor beta chain was observed in a study of blood T cells in healthy people across ages. With a J-beta primer mix and a sample-barcoded 5' primer, a second PCR ran about 7 to 12 cycles. From the 5' RACE reads, TCRdb called clonotypes with MiXCR, one entry per CDR3 protein. This sample has about 1.5 million distinct CDR3 sequences; 35% to 45% occur once, and the top ten carry about 4%. The CDR3 runs to 17 residues. Germline CDR1 and CDR2: SQVTM and ANQGSEA. Trimming cost V 0 bases and J 0 bases, with 15 bases left between them. The sequencing input was blood. This TCR derives from a woman under 30 in good health. V and J are TRBV29-1 and TRBJ2-1, with D possibly matching TRBD2 (6 bases). The CDR3 nucleotides read TGCAGCGTTGAAGAGGAGGGTAAGGGCAGCTCCTACAATGAGCAGTTCTTC. This encodes CSVEEEGKGSSYNEQFF.